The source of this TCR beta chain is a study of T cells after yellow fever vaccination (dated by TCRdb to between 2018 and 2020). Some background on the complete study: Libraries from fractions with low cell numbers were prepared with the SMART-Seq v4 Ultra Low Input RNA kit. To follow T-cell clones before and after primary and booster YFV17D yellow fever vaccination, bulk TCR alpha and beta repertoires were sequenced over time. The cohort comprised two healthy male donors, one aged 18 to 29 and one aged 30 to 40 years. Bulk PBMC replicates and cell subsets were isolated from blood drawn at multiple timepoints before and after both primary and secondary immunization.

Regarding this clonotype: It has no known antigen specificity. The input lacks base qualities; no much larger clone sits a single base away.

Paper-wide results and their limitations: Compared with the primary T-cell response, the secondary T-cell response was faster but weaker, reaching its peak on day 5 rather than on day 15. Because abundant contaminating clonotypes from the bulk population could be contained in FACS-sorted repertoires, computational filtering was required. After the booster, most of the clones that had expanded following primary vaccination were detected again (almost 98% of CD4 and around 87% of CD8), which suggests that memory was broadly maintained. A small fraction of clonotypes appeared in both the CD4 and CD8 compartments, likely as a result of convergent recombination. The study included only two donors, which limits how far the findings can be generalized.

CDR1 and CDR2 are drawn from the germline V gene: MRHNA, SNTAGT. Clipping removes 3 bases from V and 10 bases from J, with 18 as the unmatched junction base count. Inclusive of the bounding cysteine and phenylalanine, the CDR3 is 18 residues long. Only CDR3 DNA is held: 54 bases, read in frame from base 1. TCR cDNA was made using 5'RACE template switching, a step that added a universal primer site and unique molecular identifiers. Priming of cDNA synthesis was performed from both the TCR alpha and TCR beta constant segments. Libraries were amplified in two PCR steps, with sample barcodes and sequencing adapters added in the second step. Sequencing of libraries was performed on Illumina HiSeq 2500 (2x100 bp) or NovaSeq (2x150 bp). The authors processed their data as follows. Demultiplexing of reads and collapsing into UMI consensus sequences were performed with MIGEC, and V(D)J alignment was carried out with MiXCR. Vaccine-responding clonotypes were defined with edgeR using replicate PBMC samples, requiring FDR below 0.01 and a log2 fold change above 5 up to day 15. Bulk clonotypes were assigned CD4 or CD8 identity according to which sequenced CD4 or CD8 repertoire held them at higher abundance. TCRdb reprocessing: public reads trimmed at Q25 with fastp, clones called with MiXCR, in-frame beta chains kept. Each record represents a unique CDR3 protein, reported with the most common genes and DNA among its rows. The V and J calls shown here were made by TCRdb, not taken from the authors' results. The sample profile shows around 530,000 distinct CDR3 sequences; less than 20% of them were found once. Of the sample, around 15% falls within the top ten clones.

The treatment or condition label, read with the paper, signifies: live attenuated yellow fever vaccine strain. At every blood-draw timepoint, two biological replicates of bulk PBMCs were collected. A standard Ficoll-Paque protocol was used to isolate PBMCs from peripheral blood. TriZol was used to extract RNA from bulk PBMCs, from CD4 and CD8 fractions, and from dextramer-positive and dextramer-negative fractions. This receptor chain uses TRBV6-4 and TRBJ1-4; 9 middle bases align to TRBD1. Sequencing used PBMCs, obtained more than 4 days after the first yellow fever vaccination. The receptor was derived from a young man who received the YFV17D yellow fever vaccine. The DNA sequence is TGTGCCAGCAGTGATTCTCCGGGACAGGGCGGGATGATCGGAAAACTGTTTTTT. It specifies CASSDSPGQGGMIGKLFF.